This T cell receptor beta chain was recorded in a study of CD8 T cells in ankylosing spondylitis. General study results and limits: Disease-linked clones reportedly showed significant enrichment in matched ankylosing spondylitis synovial fluid. In ankylosing spondylitis blood, a motif of roughly 8 highly homologous TCR beta variants appeared characteristic. In synovial fluid and blood from reactive arthritis, some motif variants were previously reported.

Libraries for TCR beta were made by quantitative 5'-RACE with molecular barcodes. TCRdb reprocessed the 5' RACE reads via MiXCR and lists one record per CDR3 protein. In the table there are approximately 220,000 distinct CDR3 sequences, under 30% of which are singletons. Ten or more counts support this clonotype. The antigen is undetermined. This sequence was found in a male donor with ankylosing spondylitis or in good health (not recorded which). Sequenced material: blood, either unsorted or a sorted T cell fraction (not recorded which).

CDR3 nucleotides: TGCAGTGCCAAGACTAGCGTCACAGATACGCAGTATTTT. Its translation is CSAKTSVTDTQYF. The chain has TRBV20-1 and TRBJ2-3; 8 positions agree with TRBD2. The CDR3 sequence is 13 residues long. CDR1 is DFQATT and CDR2 is SNEGSKA in the germline V gene (reference sequence). The junction had 4 bases not matched to a gene; V was cut back by 6 bases and J by 2 bases.